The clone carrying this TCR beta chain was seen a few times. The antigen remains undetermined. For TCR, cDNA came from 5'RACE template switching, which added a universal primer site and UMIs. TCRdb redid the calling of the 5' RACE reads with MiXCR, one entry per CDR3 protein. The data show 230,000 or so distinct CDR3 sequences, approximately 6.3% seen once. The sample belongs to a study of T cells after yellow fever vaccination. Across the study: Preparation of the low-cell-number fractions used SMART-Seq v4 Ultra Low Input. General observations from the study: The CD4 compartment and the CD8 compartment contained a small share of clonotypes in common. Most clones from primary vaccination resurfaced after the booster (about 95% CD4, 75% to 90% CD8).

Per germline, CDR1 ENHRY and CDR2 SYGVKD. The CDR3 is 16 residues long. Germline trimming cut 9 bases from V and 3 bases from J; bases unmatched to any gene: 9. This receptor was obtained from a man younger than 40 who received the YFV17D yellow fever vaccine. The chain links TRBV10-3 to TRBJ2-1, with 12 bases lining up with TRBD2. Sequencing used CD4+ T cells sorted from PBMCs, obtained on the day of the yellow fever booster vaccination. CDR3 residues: CAISTPTSGGYNEQFF. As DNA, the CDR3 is TGTGCCATTTCGACCCCGACTAGCGGGGGCTACAATGAGCAGTTCTTC.